A single sample gave rise to the 30 T cell receptor beta chains below, sequenced in a study of neoadjuvant nivolumab and ipilimumab in lung cancer. Method: immunoSEQ multiplex PCR; TCRdb's copy keeps in-frame clones and lacks some. The sample holds 25,000 to 35,000 clones; more than 90% are singletons and the top ten take 2.1%. The starting material was peripheral blood, obtained after neoadjuvant nivolumab, alone or with ipilimumab, at or shortly before surgery. The receptors here all came from an adult with non-small cell lung cancer.

The chain uses TRBV5-1 and TRBJ2-1, with 8 bases lining up with TRBD1. Trimming at V came to 1 base and at J to 6 bases, leaving 3 bases not matched to a gene. The CDR3 loop spans 14 amino acids. Looked up from germline, CDR1 is SGHRS and CDR2 is YFSETQ. The CDR3 loop reads CASSLTGGLNEQFF. CDR3 nucleotide sequence: TGCGCCAGCAGCTTGACAGGGGGGCTCAATGAGCAGTTCTTC.

The chain carries TRBV2 and TRBJ2-3, with 13 positions matching TRBD2. V gave up 6 bases and J gave up 2 bases; unmatched junction bases: 20. Germline V CDR1 and CDR2: SNHLY, FYNNEI. The CDR3 spans 21 residues. In DNA form, the CDR3 reads TGTGCCAGCAGGCGGAGGGGGACCCCAGGACTAGCGGGAGCAATCACAGATACGCAGTATTTT. Its protein is CASRRRGTPGLAGAITDTQYF.

This sequence joins TRBV9 and TRBJ2-3; the D gene is possibly TRBD1 (6 bases). The CDR3 covers 16 residues. In germline, CDR1 is SGDLS, CDR2 YYNGEE. The V end was cut by 3 bases, the J end by 0 bases, with 14 bases between. The CDR3 bases are TGTGCCAGCAGCGCCGCTGGGGGCGTAAGCACAGATACGCAGTATTTT. This codes for CASSAAGGVSTDTQYF.

The chain employs TRBV27 and TRBJ2-7; possible D gene TRBD1, 6 bases. The germline gives CDR1 MNHEY, CDR2 SMNVEV (reference sequence). The germline V and J ends were trimmed by 5 bases and 0 bases, with 14 bases remaining between them. There are 15 residues in the CDR3. The CDR3 here is CASSTLTGTSYEQYF. The CDR3 nucleotides are TGTGCCAGCAGTACCCTAACAGGGACCTCCTACGAGCAGTACTTC.

This chain links TRBV9 with TRBJ1-3; 10 bases align to TRBD1. The CDR3 is made up of 16 amino acids. V was pared by 1 base and J by 2 bases, with 3 bases of the junction left unmatched. Per germline, CDR1 SGDLS and CDR2 YYNGEE. The DNA of the CDR3 is TGTGCCAGCAGCGTAAAGGGACAGGGGACTGGAAACACCATATATTTT. The encoded protein is CASSVKGQGTGNTIYF.

The chain has TRBV27 and TRBJ2-7; D ambiguous. There are 13 residues in the CDR3. Germline CDR1 and CDR2: MNHEY and SMNVEV (reference sequence). V shed 5 bases and J shed 6 bases, with 14 bases lying between them. The CDR3: CASSPRSGSEQYF. The CDR3, as DNA: TGTGCCAGCAGTCCCCGGTCTGGGTCCGAGCAGTACTTC.

The chain combines TRBV29-1 with TRBJ1-4; D may be TRBD1 (5 bases). CDR3 length: 14 residues. The germline CDR1 and CDR2 sequences are SQVTM and ANQGSEA. V was shortened by 5 bases and J by 4 bases, with 14 bases between the two germline ends. CDR3 DNA: TGCAGCGTTCGACCCCAGGGAGTTAATGAAAAACTGTTTTTT. It specifies CSVRPQGVNEKLFF. Looking up the rest from reference TRBV29-1 and TRBJ1-4 gives the full variable domain: SAVISQKPSRDICQRGTSLTIQCQVDSQVTMMFWYRQQPGQSLTLIATANQGSEATYESGFVIDKFPISRPNLTFSTLTVSNMSPEDSSIYLCSVRPQGVNEKLFFGSGTQLSVL.

The chain carries TRBV28 and TRBJ2-5; 10 bases align to TRBD2. The V gene's germline CDR1 is MDHEN and CDR2 SYDVKM. V lost 3 bases and J lost 7; bases outside the gene matches: 14. This CDR3 comprises 17 residues. The DNA of the CDR3 is TGTGCCAGCAGTTTGCCCCCAAGTAGCGGGAGGTTGGTGACCCAGTACTTC. It yields the protein CASSLPPSSGRLVTQYF.

This clone was seen only a few times. This rearrangement joins TRBV7-3 to TRBJ2-1; D uncertain. CDR1 is SGHTA, CDR2 FQGTGA, per germline. V gave up 0 bases and J gave up 6 bases, with 15 bases separating them. This CDR3 region has 16 residues. The CDR3: CASSLTWSPSGNEQFF. The DNA of the CDR3 is TGTGCCAGCAGCTTAACGTGGTCACCGTCGGGCAATGAGCAGTTCTTC. Combining the CDR3 with reference TRBV7-3 and TRBJ2-1 gives the whole variable domain GAGVSQTPSNKVTEKGKYVELRCDPISGHTALYWYRQSLGQGPEFLIYFQGTGAADDSGLPNDRFFAVRPEGSVSTLKIQRTERGDSAVYLCASSLTWSPSGNEQFFGPGTRLTVL.

This clone occurred once. The chain recombines TRBV5-1 with TRBJ2-7; possibly TRBD1 for D (6 bases). The germline V gene has CDR1 SGHRS and CDR2 YFSETQ. V lost 0 bases and J 2 bases, leaving 9 bases between the germline ends. The length of the CDR3 is 14 residues. In nucleotides, the CDR3 is TGCGCCAGCAGCTTGGACGGACAGCCCTACGAGCAGTACTTC. Its protein is CASSLDGQPYEQYF.

This rearrangement joins TRBV28 to TRBJ2-7; 7 positions agree with TRBD1. The CDR3 is 16 amino acids. With 5 bases clipped from V and 0 bases from J, the junction kept 10 bases outside the gene matches. CDR1 MDHEN and CDR2 SYDVKM come from the germline V gene. The chain's CDR3 is CASSTTRQGPSYEQYF. The DNA for the CDR3 is TGTGCCAGCAGTACAACACGACAGGGACCCTCCTACGAGCAGTACTTC.

The chain has TRBV5-1 and TRBJ1-1, with 7 positions matching TRBD1. CDR1 and CDR2 from the germline V gene are SGHRS and YFSETQ. This CDR3 spans 14 amino acids. V shed 2 bases, J shed 3 bases, and the junction held 4 bases outside the gene matches. The CDR3 reads CASSFSGTDTEAFF. CDR3 sequence (DNA): TGCGCCAGCAGCTTCTCAGGGACAGACACTGAAGCTTTCTTT.

This clone was detected only a few times. The CDR3 DNA follows: TGCGCCAGCAGCTTGGATGCAGCGAACACTGAAGCTTTCTTT. Encoded protein: CASSLDAANTEAFF. The chain combines TRBV5-1 with TRBJ1-1, with unresolved D. In germline, CDR1 is SGHRS, CDR2 YFSETQ. The CDR3 contains 14 residues. V was cut by 0 bases and J by 1 base, with 7 bases left in between.

This chain joins TRBV15 and TRBJ1-5; D may be TRBD1 (5 bases). This CDR3 has 16 amino acids. The germline V gene encodes CDR1 LNHNV and CDR2 YYDKDF (reference sequence). V lost 7 bases and J 7 bases, leaving 23 bases between the germline ends. The CDR3 loop reads CATKMGQPIEGQPQHF. The CDR3 nucleotides read TGTGCCACCAAAATGGGGCAGCCTATAGAGGGGCAGCCCCAGCATTTT.

The rearrangement uses TRBV4-1 and TRBJ1-4; 8 bases agree with TRBD1. This CDR3 region has 19 residues. Germline V lookup: CDR1 MGHRA, CDR2 YSYEKL. The ends lost 1 base at V and 0 bases at J; junction bases unmatched: 10. CDR3 residues: CASSQVLADRAATNEKLFF. The CDR3 bases are TGCGCCAGCAGCCAAGTGTTAGCGGACAGGGCCGCAACTAATGAAAAACTGTTTTTT.

The genes are TRBV7-3 and TRBJ2-3, with D possibly TRBD2 on 6 matching bases. Germline values: CDR1 SGHTA, CDR2 FQGTGA. With 1 base removed from V and 4 bases from J, the gap between germline ends came to 6 bases. The CDR3 has 13 residues. This CDR3 is CASSLREADTQYF. The CDR3 bases are TGTGCCAGCAGCTTAAGGGAGGCAGATACGCAGTATTTT. Variable domain in full (rest from reference TRBV7-3 and TRBJ2-3): GAGVSQTPSNKVTEKGKYVELRCDPISGHTALYWYRQSLGQGPEFLIYFQGTGAADDSGLPNDRFFAVRPEGSVSTLKIQRTERGDSAVYLCASSLREADTQYFGPGTRLTVL.

The chain has TRBV9 and TRBJ1-2; the D is unclear. The CDR3 spans 16 residues. The germline V gene has CDR1 SGDLS and CDR2 YYNGEE. V was pared by 3 bases and J by 6 bases, with 21 bases between. Here the CDR3 reads CASSAGILGPRNGYTF. The CDR3 DNA is TGTGCCAGCAGCGCCGGCATCCTGGGCCCCAGAAATGGCTACACCTTC.

CDR3 amino acids: CASSELRGGGYTF. The DNA of the CDR3 is TGTGCCAGCAGTGAACTCAGAGGCGGTGGCTACACCTTC. The gene calls are TRBV6-1 and TRBJ1-2; D remains unclear. The germline V gene has CDR1 MNHNS and CDR2 SASEGT. The length of the CDR3 is 13 residues. The germline V and J ends were trimmed by 2 bases and 7 bases, with 11 bases remaining between them.

CDR3 amino acids: CASSLPGGPVHEQFF. As DNA, the CDR3 is TGCGCCAGCAGCTTACCGGGAGGGCCGGTCCATGAGCAGTTCTTC. The V and J genes are TRBV5-1 and TRBJ2-1; 8 nucleotides line up with TRBD2. Germline CDR1 reads SGHRS; CDR2 reads YFSETQ. The trim removed 2 bases at V and 8 bases at J, leaving 9 bases unmatched. The CDR3 length is 15 residues. Together with reference TRBV5-1 and TRBJ2-1, the CDR3 gives the full variable domain: KAGVTQTPRYLIKTRGQQVTLSCSPISGHRSVSWYQQTPGQGLQFLFEYFSETQRNKGNFPGRFSGRQFSNSRSEMNVSTLELGDSALYLCASSLPGGPVHEQFFGPGTRLTVL.

The chain carries TRBV11-3 and TRBJ2-1; tentative D call: TRBD2 (5 bases). Looked up from germline, CDR1 is SGHNT and CDR2 is YENEEA. The CDR3 has 15 amino acids. Trimming shortened V by 1 base and J by 2 bases, and 9 bases separated the two germline ends. Written as DNA, the CDR3 is TGTGCCAGCAGCTTAGTGGGAGAGGCCTACAATGAGCAGTTCTTC. It is translated as CASSLVGEAYNEQFF.

The V gene is TRBV19, the J gene TRBJ2-7, with TRBD1 identical over 8 bases. V lost 4 bases and J lost 6; bases outside the gene matches: 5. This CDR3 region has 13 residues. Germline CDR1 reads LNHDA; CDR2 reads SQIVND (reference sequence). The CDR3 spells CASSRVDRGEQYF. The CDR3 region has the DNA TGTGCCAGTAGTAGAGTCGACAGGGGCGAGCAGTACTTC.

The rearrangement joins TRBV19 to TRBJ1-1, with 7 bases matching TRBD1. The germline V gene has CDR1 LNHDA and CDR2 SQIVND (reference sequence). CDR3 size: 14 residues. The junction had 4 bases not matched to a gene; V was cut back by 3 bases and J by 3 bases. The CDR3 nucleotides read TGTGCCAGTAGTATTCGGACAGGCGACACTGAAGCTTTCTTT. This codes for CASSIRTGDTEAFF.

This chain connects TRBV5-5 to TRBJ1-2, with TRBD1 as a possible D gene (5 bases). This CDR3 spans 12 amino acids. Between the trimmed V and J ends, which lost 3 bases and 3 bases, there was a span of 6 bases. The germline V gene has CDR1 SGHKS and CDR2 YYEKEE (reference sequence). CDR3 region: CASSWDYYGYTF. In nucleotides, the CDR3 is TGTGCCAGCAGCTGGGACTACTATGGCTACACCTTC. Looking up the rest from reference TRBV5-5 and TRBJ1-2 gives the full variable domain: DAGVTQSPTHLIKTRGQQVTLRCSPISGHKSVSWYQQVLGQGPQFIFQYYEKEERGRGNFPDRFSARQFPNYSSELNVNALLLGDSALYLCASSWDYYGYTFGSGTRLTVV.

The V and J genes are TRBV13 and TRBJ2-7; no definite D call. Trimming shortened V by 0 bases and J by 3 bases, and 12 bases separated the two germline ends. This CDR3 spans 15 amino acids. Per germline, CDR1 PRHDT and CDR2 FYEKMQ (reference sequence). For the CDR3, the DNA is TGTGCCAGCAGCTTAGGAAGCAGCAGATACTACGAGCAGTACTTC. It is translated as CASSLGSSRYYEQYF.

The chain employs TRBV19 and TRBJ1-2; 12 bases match TRBD1. The CDR3 has 14 residues. CDR1 LNHDA and CDR2 SQIVND come from the germline V gene (reference sequence). V lost 10 bases, J lost 7 bases, and 10 bases stayed unmatched. This CDR3 is CATSAGQGAGGYTF. The CDR3 DNA is TGTGCCACCTCAGCGGGACAGGGGGCGGGTGGCTACACCTTC.

This clone came up once. CDR3 residues: CASSEGSSRGWEKLFF. As DNA, the CDR3 is TGTGCCAGCAGTGAAGGGTCCAGCAGGGGATGGGAAAAACTGTTTTTT. The chain combines TRBV2 with TRBJ1-4; a possible D gene is TRBD1 (6 bases). This CDR3 comprises 16 residues. Germline assignment: CDR1 SNHLY and CDR2 FYNNEI. V dropped 1 base and J dropped 8 bases, with 17 bases sitting between them.

The genes are TRBV5-4 and TRBJ2-1, with D hard to call. This CDR3 spans 12 amino acids. V gave up 0 bases and J gave up 6 bases, with 4 bases separating them. CDR1 and CDR2 from the germline V gene are SGHNT and YYREEE (reference sequence). The CDR3 here is CASSLDGNEQFF. The CDR3 region has the DNA TGTGCCAGCAGCTTGGACGGCAATGAGCAGTTCTTC.

This chain links TRBV7-9 with TRBJ2-3; D is unclear. The CDR3 sequence is 16 residues long. Between the trimmed V and J ends, which lost 5 bases and 3 bases, there was a span of 18 bases. Germline CDR1 and CDR2: SEHNR and FQNEAQ (reference sequence). This CDR3 reads CASSPGLGDSTDTQYF. The CDR3 DNA follows: TGTGCCAGCAGCCCTGGTTTGGGCGACTCTACAGATACGCAGTATTTT. The full variable domain, in which reference TRBV7-9 and TRBJ2-3 provide the parts outside the CDR3, is DTGVSQNPRHKITKRGQNVTFRCDPISEHNRLYWYRQTLGQGPEFLTYFQNEAQLEKSRLLSDRFSAERPKGSFSTLEIQRTEQGDSAMYLCASSPGLGDSTDTQYFGPGTRLTVL.

This clone was observed a single time. This chain uses TRBV13 with TRBJ2-7; D unclear. This CDR3 is 15 amino acids long. Trimming took off 4 bases at V and 4 bases at J, with 17 bases between the two ends. From germline, CDR1 is PRHDT and CDR2 FYEKMQ (reference sequence). The DNA for the CDR3 is TGTGCCAGCAGCTCTCGGACCGAGAATACATACGAGCAGTACTTC. It translates to CASSSRTENTYEQYF.

The V gene is TRBV2, the J gene TRBJ2-1, with D possibly matching TRBD2 (5 bases). The CDR3 loop spans 14 amino acids. V shed 5 bases and J shed 3 bases, with 11 bases lying between them. Germline assignment: CDR1 SNHLY and CDR2 FYNNEI. The CDR3 protein is CASSYRTVYNEQFF. CDR3 in DNA: TGTGCCAGCAGTTATAGGACTGTCTACAATGAGCAGTTCTTC.